The 16 T cell receptor beta chains reported below all come from one sample, sequenced in a study of T cells in Graves' hyperthyroidism and ophthalmopathy. Authors of the study amplified TCR beta CDR3 regions from RNA transcripts. The TCR CDR3 was amplified in a first-round RT-PCR using the HTBI primer set. One entry per CDR3 protein, called by TCRdb with MiXCR from the multiplex PCR reads. Among around 600,000 distinct CDR3 sequences, 15% to 19% were seen once, and the ten largest hold roughly 6.6%. The sample comprised blood. These receptors came from a woman in her 30s with Graves' hyperthyroidism.

This clonotype has at least ten counts. This chain links TRBV29-1 with TRBJ2-3; TRBD2 agrees at 8 bases. Losses at the gene ends were 3 bases for V and 3 bases for J; bases not matched to a gene: 2. The CDR3 has 13 residues. Germline CDR1 and CDR2: SQVTM and ANQGSEA. The DNA for the CDR3 is TGCAGCGTTGATTTAGCGGGAACAGATACGCAGTATTTT. Encoded protein: CSVDLAGTDTQYF.

This clonotype was seen only a few times. The chain has TRBV19 and TRBJ1-1; 10 nucleotides agree with TRBD1. Germline lookup yields CDR1 LNHDA and CDR2 SQIVND (reference sequence). The CDR3 runs 20 residues. V lost 6 bases, J lost 0 bases, and 19 bases stayed unmatched. CDR3 loop: CASRGYRSGTGERVNTEAFF. DNA for the CDR3: TGTGCCAGTAGAGGGTACCGTTCCGGGACAGGGGAAAGGGTGAACACTGAAGCTTTCTTT.

This clonotype occurred a few times. CDR3 bases: TGTGCCAGCAATGGCGGGAGTGTGGACAATGAGCAGTTCTTC. Amino acids: CASNGGSVDNEQFF. The V call is TRBV12-3 or TRBV12-4, the J call TRBJ2-1; 7 bases map to TRBD2. V shed 7 bases, J shed 5 bases, and the junction held 8 bases outside the gene matches. This CDR3 spans 14 amino acids.

This clonotype was picked up one time. The rearrangement uses TRBV20-1 and TRBJ2-7; weak D call: TRBD1 (6 bases). Per the germline V gene, CDR1 is DFQATT and CDR2 is SNEGSKA (reference sequence). This CDR3 contains 13 residues. V was clipped by 5 bases and J by 2 bases, with 13 bases between them. CDR3 protein: CSALGHPPYEQYF. Here the CDR3 DNA reads TGCAGTGCTTTGGGACACCCGCCCTACGAGCAGTACTTC.

This rearrangement joins TRBV28 to TRBJ2-2; 7 bases align to TRBD1. With V trimmed by 6 bases and J by 0 bases, 13 bases remained unmatched. This CDR3 contains 18 residues. Germline loops: CDR1 MDHEN, CDR2 SYDVKM. The CDR3 region is CASRLPGQSVTNTGELFF. The DNA of the CDR3 is TGTGCCAGCAGGCTCCCGGGACAGAGTGTAACGAACACCGGGGAGCTGTTTTTT.

This clonotype was found many times. DNA of the CDR3: TGCAGTGCTAGGCCCACGCGTAGCGGAAACACCATATATTTT. Its translation is CSARPTRSGNTIYF. The rearrangement uses TRBV20-1 and TRBJ1-3; D gene uncertain. The CDR3 has 14 amino acids. Trimming pared 3 bases from V and 4 bases from J, leaving 13 bases between. CDR1 and CDR2 (germline): DFQATT, SNEGSKA (reference sequence).

The V and J genes are TRBV27 and TRBJ1-5, with 9 bases lining up with TRBD1. The V gene end was trimmed by 5 bases and the J gene end by 0 bases; junction bases not matched to a gene: 14. CDR3 length equals 19 residues. CDR1 and CDR2 (germline): MNHEY, SMNVEV (reference sequence). The CDR3 DNA is TGTGCCAGCAGTGACCGACAGGGGGATGGGCTTTATAGCAATCAGCCCCAGCATTTT. Its translation is CASSDRQGDGLYSNQPQHF.

This clonotype has only a few counts. This chain uses TRBV5-1 with TRBJ1-6; D gene uncertain. V was shortened by 4 bases and J by 8 bases, with 10 bases between the two germline ends. This CDR3 region has 13 residues. CDR1 is SGHRS and CDR2 is YFSETQ in the germline V gene. The CDR3 DNA reads TGCGCCAGCAGCCTAGGTGAAGATTCACCCCTCCACTTT. Encoded protein: CASSLGEDSPLHF. The variable domain in full, with the rest retrieved from reference TRBV5-1 and TRBJ1-6, is KAGVTQTPRYLIKTRGQQVTLSCSPISGHRSVSWYQQTPGQGLQFLFEYFSETQRNKGNFPGRFSGRQFSNSRSEMNVSTLELGDSALYLCASSLGEDSPLHFGNGTRLTVT.

The sample holds many counts of this clonotype. The V call is TRBV29-1, the J call TRBJ2-7; D perhaps matches TRBD1 (5 bases). The CDR3 totals 12 residues. Trimming removed 4 bases from V and 5 bases from J, with 12 bases in between. Germline CDR1 reads SQVTM; CDR2 reads ANQGSEA. In DNA form, the CDR3 reads TGCAGCGTTGGAAGGGGTGGCGACGAGCAGTACTTC. This encodes CSVGRGGDEQYF.

V gene TRBV20-1 combines with J gene TRBJ2-7; 10 bases agree with TRBD2. The V gene's germline CDR1 is DFQATT and CDR2 SNEGSKA (reference sequence). The CDR3 is 15 amino acids. J lost 0 bases, V lost 1 base, and 3 bases had no gene match. Here the CDR3 DNA reads TGCAGTGCTAGAGGGGGGACTAGCGACTCCTACGAGCAGTACTTC. This sequence encodes CSARGGTSDSYEQYF.

This clonotype has more than one count but fewer than ten. Possible read error: a much larger clone is one base away. The CDR3 is CSGALGGRLTMNTEAFF. The CDR3 DNA reads TGCAGTGGGGCACTGGGGGGGCGGTTGACAATGAACACTGAAGCTTTCTTT. The V and J genes are TRBV20-1 and TRBJ1-1, with a weak D call TRBD1 (6 bases). The CDR3 runs to 17 residues. The germline gives CDR1 DFQATT, CDR2 SNEGSKA (reference sequence). V shed 7 bases and J shed 0 bases, with 24 bases lying between them.

V is TRBV20-1 and J is TRBJ1-2; D is unclear. Germline CDR1 reads DFQATT; CDR2 reads SNEGSKA (reference sequence). The CDR3 consists of 13 residues. V lost 6 bases and J lost 4, with 15 bases in between. This CDR3 reads CSAGQTIGYGYTF. The DNA of the CDR3 is TGCAGTGCGGGCCAGACAATAGGCTATGGCTACACCTTC.

This clonotype was observed once. V usage is TRBV6-1 and J usage is TRBJ1-5, with 8 bases aligning to TRBD1. J lost 3 bases, V lost 2 bases, and 6 bases had no gene match. Germline CDR1 is MNHNS and CDR2 is SASEGT. The CDR3 is 16 amino acids. CDR3 region: CASSEPRDRTNQPQHF. In DNA form, the CDR3 reads TGTGCCAGCAGTGAACCCCGGGACAGGACCAATCAGCCCCAGCATTTT.

The sample holds a few counts of this clonotype. The chain carries TRBV6-1 and TRBJ2-1, with D possibly matching TRBD2 (6 bases). Germline V gene sequence: CDR1 MNHNS, CDR2 SASEGT. Trimming removed 0 bases from V and 6 bases from J, with 21 bases in between. This CDR3 contains 18 residues. CDR3 loop: CASSEALWGYGRSNEQFF. CDR3 DNA sequence: TGTGCCAGCAGTGAAGCGCTTTGGGGGTACGGGAGAAGCAATGAGCAGTTCTTC.

This clonotype was counted at least ten times. The V call is TRBV30, the J call TRBJ1-1; D ambiguous. The CDR3 has 11 residues. CDR1 and CDR2 from the germline V gene are GTSNPN and SVGIG (reference sequence). The ends were cut back, 7 bases at V and 2 bases at J, with 8 bases in the middle. The chain's CDR3 is CALQLNTEAFF. In nucleotides, the CDR3 is TGTGCCTTACAGCTAAACACTGAAGCTTTCTTT.

This clonotype was seen repeatedly, ten times or more. The CDR3 region is CASSSLGLATYEQYF. CDR3 nucleotides: TGTGCCAGCAGCTCCCTGGGACTAGCGACCTACGAGCAGTACTTC. V gene TRBV11-2 combines with J gene TRBJ2-7; 10 bases agree with TRBD2. There are 15 residues in the CDR3. Germline V gene data show CDR1 as SGHAT and CDR2 as FQNNGV. V gave up 4 bases and J gave up 2 bases; unmatched junction bases: 5. Drawing the rest from reference TRBV11-2 and TRBJ2-7, the complete variable domain is EAGVAQSPRYKIIEKRQSVAFWCNPISGHATLYWYQQILGQGPKLLIQFQNNGVVDDSQLPKDRFSAERLKGVDSTLKIQPAKLEDSAVYLCASSSLGLATYEQYFGPGTRLTVT.